This section outlines one TCR beta chain sequence together with its context. The data originate from a study of beta chain features in type 1 diabetes. CDR1 LGHNA and CDR2 YSLEER come from the germline V gene. V lost 4 bases and J 5 bases, leaving 27 bases between the germline ends. There are 18 residues in the CDR3. Reverse transcription of all isolated RNA meant that expressed TCRB transcripts were sequenced. This table comes from immunoSEQ multiplex PCR, and its TCRdb copy is limited to in-frame clones, with some not included. The repertoire holds 110,000 to 150,000 clones, 9.2% seen once, with 0.68% in the top ten.

Sequencing was carried out using central memory CD4+ T cells from blood. The chain couples TRBV4-3 to TRBJ2-7; D is possibly TRBD2 (6 bases). The sequence derives from a man aged 18 to 30 in good health. Here the CDR3 reads CASSPGAGTGVGVHEQYF. The CDR3 coding sequence is TGCGCCAGCAGCCCGGGAGCCGGGACTGGGGTGGGGGTCCACGAGCAGTACTTC.